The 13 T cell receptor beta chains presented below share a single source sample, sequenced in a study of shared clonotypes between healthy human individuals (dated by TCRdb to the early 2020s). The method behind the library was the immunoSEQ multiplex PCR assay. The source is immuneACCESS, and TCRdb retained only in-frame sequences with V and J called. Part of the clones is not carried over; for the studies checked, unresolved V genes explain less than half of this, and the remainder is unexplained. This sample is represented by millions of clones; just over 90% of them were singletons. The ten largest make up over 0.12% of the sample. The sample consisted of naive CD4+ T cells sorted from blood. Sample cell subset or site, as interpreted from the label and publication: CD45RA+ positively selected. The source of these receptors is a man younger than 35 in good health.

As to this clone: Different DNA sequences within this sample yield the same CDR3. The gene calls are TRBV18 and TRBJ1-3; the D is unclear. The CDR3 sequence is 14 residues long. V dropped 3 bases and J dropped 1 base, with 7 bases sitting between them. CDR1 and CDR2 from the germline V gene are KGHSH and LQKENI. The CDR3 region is CASSPRGSGNTIYF. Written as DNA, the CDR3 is TGTGCCAGCTCACCCCGGGGATCTGGAAACACCATATATTTT.

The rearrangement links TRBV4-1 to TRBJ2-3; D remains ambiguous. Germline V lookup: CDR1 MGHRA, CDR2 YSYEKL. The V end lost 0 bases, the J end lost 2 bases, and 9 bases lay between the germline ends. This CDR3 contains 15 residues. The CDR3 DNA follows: TGCGCCAGCAGCCAAGATCGACATACCACAGATACGCAGTATTTT. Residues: CASSQDRHTTDTQYF.

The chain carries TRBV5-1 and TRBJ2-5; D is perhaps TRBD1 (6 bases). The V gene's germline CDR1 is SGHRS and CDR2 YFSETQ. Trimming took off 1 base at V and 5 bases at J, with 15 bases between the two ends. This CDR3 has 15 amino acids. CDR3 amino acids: CASSLSQGSPETQYF. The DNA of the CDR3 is TGCGCCAGCAGCTTGAGCCAGGGGAGCCCTGAGACCCAGTACTTC.

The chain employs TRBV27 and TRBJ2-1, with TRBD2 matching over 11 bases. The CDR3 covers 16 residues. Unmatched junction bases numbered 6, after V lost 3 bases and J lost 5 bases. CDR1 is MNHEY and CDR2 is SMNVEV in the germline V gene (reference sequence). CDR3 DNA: TGTGCCAGCAGTTTCCCTGGACTAGCGGGCCACAATGAGCAGTTCTTC. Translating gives CASSFPGLAGHNEQFF.

DNA for the CDR3: TGTGCCAGCAGCAAAGCGCTTTCACTTTCCACAGAAGAGACCCAGTACTTC. As protein: CASSKALSLSTEETQYF. The rearrangement links TRBV21-1 to TRBJ2-5; TRBD1, as called in the table, went unchecked against the DNA. TRBV21-1 is marked as a pseudogene. This CDR3 region has 17 residues.

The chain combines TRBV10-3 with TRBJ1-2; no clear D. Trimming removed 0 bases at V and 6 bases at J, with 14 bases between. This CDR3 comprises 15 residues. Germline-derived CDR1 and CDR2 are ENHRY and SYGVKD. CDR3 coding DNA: TGTGCCATCAGTGAGTCGACTTCCCAGGCGGATGGCTACACCTTC. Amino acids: CAISESTSQADGYTF.

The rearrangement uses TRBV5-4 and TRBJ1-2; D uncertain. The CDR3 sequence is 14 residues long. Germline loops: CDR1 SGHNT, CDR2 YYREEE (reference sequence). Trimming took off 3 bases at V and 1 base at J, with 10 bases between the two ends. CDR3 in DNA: TGTGCCAGCAGCTCGGATTCTGTTAACTATGGCTACACCTTC. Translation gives CASSSDSVNYGYTF.

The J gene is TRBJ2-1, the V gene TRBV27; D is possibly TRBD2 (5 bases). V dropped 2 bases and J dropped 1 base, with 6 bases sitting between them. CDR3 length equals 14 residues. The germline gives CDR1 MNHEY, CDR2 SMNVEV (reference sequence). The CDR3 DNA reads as TGTGCCAGCAGTTTACGGGGATCCTACAATGAGCAGTTCTTC. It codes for CASSLRGSYNEQFF.

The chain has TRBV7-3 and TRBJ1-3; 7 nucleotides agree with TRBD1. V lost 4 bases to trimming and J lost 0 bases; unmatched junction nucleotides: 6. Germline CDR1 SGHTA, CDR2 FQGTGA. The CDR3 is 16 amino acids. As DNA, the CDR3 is TGTGCCAGCAGCTACGACAGGGTAAGCTCTGGAAACACCATATATTTT. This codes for CASSYDRVSSGNTIYF.

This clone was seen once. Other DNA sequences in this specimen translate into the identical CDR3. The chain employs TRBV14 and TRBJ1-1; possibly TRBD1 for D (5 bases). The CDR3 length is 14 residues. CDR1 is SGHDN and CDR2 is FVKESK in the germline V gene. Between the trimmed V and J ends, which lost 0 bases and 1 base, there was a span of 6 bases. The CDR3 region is CASSQDRGNTEAFF. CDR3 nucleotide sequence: TGTGCCAGCAGCCAAGATAGGGGGAACACTGAAGCTTTCTTT. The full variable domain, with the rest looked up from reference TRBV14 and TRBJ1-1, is EAGVTQFPSHSVIEKGQTVTLRCDPISGHDNLYWYRRVMGKEIKFLLHFVKESKQDESGMPNNRFLAERTGGTYSTLKVQPAELEDSGVYFCASSQDRGNTEAFFGQGTRLTVV.

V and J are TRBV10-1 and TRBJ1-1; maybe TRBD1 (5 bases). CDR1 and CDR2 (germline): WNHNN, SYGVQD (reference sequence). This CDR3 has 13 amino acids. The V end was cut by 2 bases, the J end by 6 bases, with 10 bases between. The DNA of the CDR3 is TGCGCCAGCAGTGAGCGGGGGGGGGCTGAAGCTTTCTTT. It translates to CASSERGGAEAFF.

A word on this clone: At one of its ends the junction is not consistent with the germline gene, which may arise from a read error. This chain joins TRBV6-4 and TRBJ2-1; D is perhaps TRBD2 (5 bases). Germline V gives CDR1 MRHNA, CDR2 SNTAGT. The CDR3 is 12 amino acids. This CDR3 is CASSPSGNAQFF. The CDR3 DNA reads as TGTGCCAGCAGTCCCTCGGGGAATGCGCAGTTCTTC.

CDR3 DNA: TGTGCCAGCTCACCCTCTGATAACACTGAAGCTTTCTTT. Translated: CASSPSDNTEAFF. This chain links TRBV18 with TRBJ1-1; no definite D call. V was cut by 3 bases and J by 2 bases, with 7 bases left in between. In germline, CDR1 is KGHSH, CDR2 LQKENI. This CDR3 has 13 residues.